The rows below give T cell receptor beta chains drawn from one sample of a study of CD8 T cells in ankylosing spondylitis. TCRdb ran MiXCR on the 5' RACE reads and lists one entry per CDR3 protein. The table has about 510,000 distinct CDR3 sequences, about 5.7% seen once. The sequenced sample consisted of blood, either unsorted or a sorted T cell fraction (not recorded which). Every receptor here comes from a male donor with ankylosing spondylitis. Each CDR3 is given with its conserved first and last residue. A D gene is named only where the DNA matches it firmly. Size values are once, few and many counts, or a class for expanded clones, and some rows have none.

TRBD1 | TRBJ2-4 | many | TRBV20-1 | CSGLRDRAKNIQYF | TGCAGTGGCCTCCGGGACAGAGCCAAAAACATTCAGTACTTC
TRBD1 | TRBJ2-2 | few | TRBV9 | CASSVGTGTGVSGELFF | TGTGCCAGCAGCGTCGGAACCGGGACAGGGGTCAGCGGGGAGCTGTTTTTT
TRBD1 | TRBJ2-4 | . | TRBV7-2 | CASSPQAGGKNIQYF | TGTGCCAGCAGCCCCCAGGCAGGGGGCAAAAACATTCAGTACTTC
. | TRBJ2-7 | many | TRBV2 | CASSEAYYSSYEQYF | TGTGCCAGCAGTGAAGCGTATTACAGCTCCTACGAGCAGTACTTC
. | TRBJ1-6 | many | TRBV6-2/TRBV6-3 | CASSYGGTANSPLHF | TGTGCCAGCAGTTACGGGGGAACAGCCAATTCACCCCTCCACTTT
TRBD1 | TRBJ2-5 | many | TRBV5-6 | CASSFGTEETQYF | TGTGCCAGCAGCTTCGGGACAGAAGAGACCCAGTACTTC
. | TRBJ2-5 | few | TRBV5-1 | CASSNGNGGETQYF | TGCGCCAGCAGCAACGGGAATGGTGGGGAGACCCAGTACTTC
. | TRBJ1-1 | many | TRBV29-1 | CSGSMNTEAFF | TGCAGCGGTAGCATGAACACTGAAGCTTTCTTT
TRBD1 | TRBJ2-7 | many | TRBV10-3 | CAISYAPGQGNEQYF | TGTGCCATCAGCTACGCCCCGGGACAGGGTAACGAGCAGTACTTC
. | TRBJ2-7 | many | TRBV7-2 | CASSQPPLYYEQYF | TGTGCCAGCAGCCAGCCGCCCCTCTACTACGAGCAGTACTTC
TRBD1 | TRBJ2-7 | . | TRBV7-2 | CASSARDRASYEQYF | TGTGCCAGCAGCGCCAGGGACAGGGCCTCCTACGAGCAGTACTTC
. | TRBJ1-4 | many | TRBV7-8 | CASSLARAGINEKLFF | TGTGCCAGCAGCTTAGCTCGGGCAGGAATAAATGAAAAACTGTTTTTT
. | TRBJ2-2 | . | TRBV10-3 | CAISETGNTGELFF | TGTGCCATCAGTGAGACAGGGAACACCGGGGAGCTGTTTTTT
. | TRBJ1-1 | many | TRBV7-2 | CASSQQRNTEAFF | TGTGCCAGCAGCCAGCAAAGGAACACTGAAGCTTTCTTT
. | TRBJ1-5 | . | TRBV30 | CAWSGGHNQPQHF | TGTGCCTGGAGTGGTGGTCATAATCAGCCCCAGCATTTT
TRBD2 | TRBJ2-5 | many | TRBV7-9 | CASSLTSGSKTQYF | TGTGCCAGCAGCCTCACTAGCGGGAGTAAGACCCAGTACTTC
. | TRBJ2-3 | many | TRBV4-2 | CASSQDNVRASTDTQYF | TGTGCCAGCAGCCAAGATAACGTCAGGGCTAGCACAGATACGCAGTATTTT
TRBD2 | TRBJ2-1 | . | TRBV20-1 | CSASRLAGAGNEQFF | TGCAGTGCCTCACGACTAGCGGGAGCTGGTAATGAGCAGTTCTTC
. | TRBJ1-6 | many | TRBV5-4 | CASSFGTRTSPLHF | TGTGCCAGCAGCTTTGGGACTCGGACGTCACCCCTCCACTTT
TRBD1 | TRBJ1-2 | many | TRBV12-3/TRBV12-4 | CASSPQGAEGYTF | TGTGCCAGCAGTCCTCAGGGGGCCGAGGGCTACACCTTC
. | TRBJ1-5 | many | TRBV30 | CAWTEDSNQPQHF | TGTGCCTGGACAGAAGATAGCAATCAGCCCCAGCATTTT
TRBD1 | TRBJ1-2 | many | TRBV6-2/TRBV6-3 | CASSYLTGVSDGYTF | TGTGCCAGCAGTTATCTGACAGGGGTGAGCGATGGCTACACCTTC
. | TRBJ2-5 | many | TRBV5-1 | CASSDGSRETQYF | TGCGCCAGCAGCGACGGGAGTAGGGAGACCCAGTACTTC
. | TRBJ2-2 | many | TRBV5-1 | CASFGTTGELFF | TGCGCCAGCTTTGGAACTACCGGGGAGCTGTTTTTT
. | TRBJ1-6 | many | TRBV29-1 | CSASDGYNSPLHF | TGCAGCGCTTCGGATGGCTATAATTCACCCCTCCACTTT
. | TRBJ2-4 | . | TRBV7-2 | CASSPTWLLKNIQYF | TGTGCCAGCAGCCCCACCTGGCTCCTTAAAAACATTCAGTACTTC
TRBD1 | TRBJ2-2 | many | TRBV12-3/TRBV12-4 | CASSLAPTGSDTGELFF | TGTGCCAGCAGTTTAGCCCCGACAGGGTCCGACACCGGGGAGCTGTTTTTT
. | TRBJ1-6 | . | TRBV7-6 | CASSAAGTSNSPLHF | TGTGCCAGCAGCGCCGCCGGGACCTCAAACTCACCCCTCCACTTT
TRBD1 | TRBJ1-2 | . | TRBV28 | CASSARDRASLYGYTF | TGTGCCAGCAGTGCCCGGGACAGGGCCTCTCTCTATGGCTACACCTTC
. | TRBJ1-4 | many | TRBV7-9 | CASRSLNEKLFF | TGTGCCAGCCGCAGTCTTAATGAAAAACTGTTTTTT
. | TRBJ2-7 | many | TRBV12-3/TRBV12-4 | CASTLTGVSYEQYF | TGTGCCAGCACCCTTACGGGGGTTTCCTACGAGCAGTACTTC
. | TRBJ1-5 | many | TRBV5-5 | CASSFWGASNQPQHF | TGTGCCAGCAGCTTTTGGGGGGCGAGCAATCAGCCCCAGCATTTT
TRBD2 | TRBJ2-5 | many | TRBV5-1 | CASSLFAGVTETQYF | TGCGCCAGCAGCTTGTTTGCGGGGGTGACGGAGACCCAGTACTTC
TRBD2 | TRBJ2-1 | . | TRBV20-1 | CCARGVLASLHNNEQFF | TGCTGTGCTAGAGGGGTACTAGCGAGCCTCCACAACAATGAGCAGTTCTTC
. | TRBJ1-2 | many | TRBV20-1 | CSRGGDYGYTF | TGCAGTAGGGGGGGCGACTATGGCTACACCTTC
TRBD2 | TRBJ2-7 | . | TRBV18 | CASSPTTGLAGGYEQYF | TGTGCCAGCTCACCTACGACTGGGCTAGCGGGGGGCTACGAGCAGTACTTC
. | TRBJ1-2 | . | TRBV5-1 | CASSQAGTSYGYTF | TGCGCCAGCAGCCAGGCCGGGACGTCCTATGGCTACACCTTC
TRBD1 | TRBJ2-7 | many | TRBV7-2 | CASSFDRVDEQYF | TGTGCCAGCAGCTTCGACAGGGTAGACGAGCAGTACTTC
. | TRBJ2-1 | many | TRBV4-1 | CASSPEPKAVYNEQFF | TGCGCCAGCAGCCCTGAACCAAAGGCAGTTTACAATGAGCAGTTCTTC